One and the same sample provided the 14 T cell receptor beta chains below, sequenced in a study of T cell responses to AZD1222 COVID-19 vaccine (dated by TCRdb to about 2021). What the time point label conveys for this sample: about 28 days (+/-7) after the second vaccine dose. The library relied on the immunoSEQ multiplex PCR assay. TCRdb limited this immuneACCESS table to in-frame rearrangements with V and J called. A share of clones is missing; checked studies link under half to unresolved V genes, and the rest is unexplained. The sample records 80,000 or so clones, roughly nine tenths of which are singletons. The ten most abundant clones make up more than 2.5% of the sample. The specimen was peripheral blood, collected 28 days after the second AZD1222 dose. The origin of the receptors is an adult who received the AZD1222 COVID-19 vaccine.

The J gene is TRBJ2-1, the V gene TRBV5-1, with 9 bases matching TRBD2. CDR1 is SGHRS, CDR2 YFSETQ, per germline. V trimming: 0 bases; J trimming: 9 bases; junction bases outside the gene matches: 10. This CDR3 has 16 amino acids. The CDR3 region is CASSLVGSGRSAEQFF. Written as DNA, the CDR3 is TGCGCCAGCAGCTTGGTGGGTAGCGGGAGAAGTGCTGAGCAGTTCTTC.

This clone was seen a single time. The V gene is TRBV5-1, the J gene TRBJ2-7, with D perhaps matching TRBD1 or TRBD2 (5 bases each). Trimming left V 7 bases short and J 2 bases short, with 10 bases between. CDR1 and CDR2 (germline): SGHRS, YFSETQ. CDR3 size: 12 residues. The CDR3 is CASRDDTYEQYF. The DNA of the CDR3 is TGCGCCAGCCGGGACGACACCTACGAGCAGTACTTC.

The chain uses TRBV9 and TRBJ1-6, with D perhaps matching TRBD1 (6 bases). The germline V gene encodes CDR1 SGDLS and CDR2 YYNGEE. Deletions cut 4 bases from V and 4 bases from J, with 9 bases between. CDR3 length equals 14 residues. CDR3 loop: CASSFGQYNSPLHF. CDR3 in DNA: TGTGCCAGCAGCTTTGGACAGTATAATTCACCCCTCCACTTT.

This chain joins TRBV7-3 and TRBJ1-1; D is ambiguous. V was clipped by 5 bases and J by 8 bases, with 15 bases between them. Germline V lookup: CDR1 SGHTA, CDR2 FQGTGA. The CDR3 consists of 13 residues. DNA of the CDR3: TGTGCCAGCAGCCCTAACTCCAGGATAGAAGCTTTCTTT. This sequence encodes CASSPNSRIEAFF.

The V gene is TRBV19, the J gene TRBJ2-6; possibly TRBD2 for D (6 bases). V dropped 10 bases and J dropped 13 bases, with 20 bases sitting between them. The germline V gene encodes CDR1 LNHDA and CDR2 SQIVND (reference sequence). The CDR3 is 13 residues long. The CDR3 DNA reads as TGTGCCACCAAGGTTGGGAGGTCATCGGTCCTGACTTTC. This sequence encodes CATKVGRSSVLTF.

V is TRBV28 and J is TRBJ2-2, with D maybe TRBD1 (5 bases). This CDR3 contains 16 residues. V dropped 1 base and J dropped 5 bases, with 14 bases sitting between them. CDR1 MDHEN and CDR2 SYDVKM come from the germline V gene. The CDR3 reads CASSLLGARETGELFF. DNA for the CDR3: TGTGCCAGCAGTTTATTAGGGGCTAGAGAAACCGGGGAGCTGTTTTTT.

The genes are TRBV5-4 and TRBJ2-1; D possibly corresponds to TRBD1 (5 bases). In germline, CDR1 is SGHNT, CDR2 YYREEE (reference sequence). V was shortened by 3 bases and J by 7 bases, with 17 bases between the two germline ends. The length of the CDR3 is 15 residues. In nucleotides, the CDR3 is TGTGCCAGCAGCTCCAAAAGGGGCCTGGGAAATGAGCAGTTCTTC. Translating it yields CASSSKRGLGNEQFF.

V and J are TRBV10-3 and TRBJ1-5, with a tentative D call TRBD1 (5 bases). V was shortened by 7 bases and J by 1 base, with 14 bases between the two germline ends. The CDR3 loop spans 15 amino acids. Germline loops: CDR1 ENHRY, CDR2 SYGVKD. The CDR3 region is CAIKSQGGSNQPQHF. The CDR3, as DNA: TGTGCCATCAAGAGCCAGGGTGGCAGCAATCAGCCCCAGCATTTT.

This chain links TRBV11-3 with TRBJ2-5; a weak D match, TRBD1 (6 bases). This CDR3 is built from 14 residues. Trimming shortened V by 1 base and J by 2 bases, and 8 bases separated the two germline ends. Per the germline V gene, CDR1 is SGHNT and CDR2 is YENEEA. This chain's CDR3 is CASSLGTVQETQYF. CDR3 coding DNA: TGTGCCAGCAGCTTAGGGACAGTACAAGAGACCCAGTACTTC.

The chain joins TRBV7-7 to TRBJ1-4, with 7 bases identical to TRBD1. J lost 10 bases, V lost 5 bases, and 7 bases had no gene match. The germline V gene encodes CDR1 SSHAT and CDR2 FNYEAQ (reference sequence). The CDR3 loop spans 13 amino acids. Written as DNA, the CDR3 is TGTGCCAGCAGCCCCTCTAGGGGGCCAAAACTGTTTTTT. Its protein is CASSPSRGPKLFF.

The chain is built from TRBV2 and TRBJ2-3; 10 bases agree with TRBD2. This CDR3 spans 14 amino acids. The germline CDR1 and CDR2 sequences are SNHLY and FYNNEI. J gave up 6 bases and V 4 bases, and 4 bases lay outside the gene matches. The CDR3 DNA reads TGTGCCAGCAGTGCTAGCGGGAGCCGCGATACGCAGTATTTT. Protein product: CASSASGSRDTQYF.

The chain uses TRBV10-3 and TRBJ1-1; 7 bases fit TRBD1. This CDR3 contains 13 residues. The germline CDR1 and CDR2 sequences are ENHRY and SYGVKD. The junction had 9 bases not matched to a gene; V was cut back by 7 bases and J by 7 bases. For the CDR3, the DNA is TGTGCCATCACCCAGGGGGTGACGGGTGAAGCTTTCTTT. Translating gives CAITQGVTGEAFF.

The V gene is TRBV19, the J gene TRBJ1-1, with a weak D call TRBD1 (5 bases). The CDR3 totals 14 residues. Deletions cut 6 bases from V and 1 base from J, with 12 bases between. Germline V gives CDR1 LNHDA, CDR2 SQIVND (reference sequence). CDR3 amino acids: CASRTTAENTEAFF. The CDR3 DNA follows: TGTGCCAGTAGGACGACAGCAGAGAACACTGAAGCTTTCTTT. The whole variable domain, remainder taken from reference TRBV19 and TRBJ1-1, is DGGITQSPKYLFRKEGQNVTLSCEQNLNHDAMYWYRQDPGQGLRLIYYSQIVNDFQKGDIAEGYSVSREKKESFPLTVTSAQKNPTAFYLCASRTTAENTEAFFGQGTRLTVV.

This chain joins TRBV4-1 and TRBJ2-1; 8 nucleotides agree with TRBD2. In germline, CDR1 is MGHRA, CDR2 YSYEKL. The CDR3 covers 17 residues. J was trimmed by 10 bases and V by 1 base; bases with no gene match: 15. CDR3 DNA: TGCGCCAGCAGCCAAGGTTCCGGGACTAGTGTGTCCAGCGAGCAGTTCTTC. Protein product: CASSQGSGTSVSSEQFF.